This record covers a single T cell receptor beta chain. As yet, its antigen is unknown. This sample was included in a study of T cells expressing NK-cell markers. Study findings and constraints: Once again these clonotypes came out on top in the CD3+CD56-NKG2C+ fraction of a handful of donors.

TCRdb reprocessed the 5' RACE reads, with one entry per CDR3 protein and no DNA. The sample table includes tens of thousands of distinct CDR3 sequences. Germline V CDR1 and CDR2: MGHDK, SYGVNS. The CDR3 is 13 residues long. This sequence was found in a woman between 18 and 75 years old in good health. The source material was blood T cells: a sorted CD56 or NKG2C T cell subset, CD4+ or CD8+ T cells, or bulk PBMC T cells (not recorded which). V is TRBV25-1 and J is TRBJ1-1; with no DNA, the TCRdb D assignment of TRBD1 cannot be verified. CDR3 amino acids: CASSESGPSEAFF.